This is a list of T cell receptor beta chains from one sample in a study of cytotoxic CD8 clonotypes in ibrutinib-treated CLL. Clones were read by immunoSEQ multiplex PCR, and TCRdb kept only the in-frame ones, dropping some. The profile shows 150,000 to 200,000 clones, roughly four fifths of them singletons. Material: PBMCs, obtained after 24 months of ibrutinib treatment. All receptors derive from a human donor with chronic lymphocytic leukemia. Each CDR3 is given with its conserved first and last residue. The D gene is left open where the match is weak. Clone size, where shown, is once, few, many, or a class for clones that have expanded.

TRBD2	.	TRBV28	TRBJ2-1	TGTGCCAGCAGTACCCGACTAGCGGGGGGGAGCTCCTACAATGAGCAGTTCTTC	CASSTRLAGGSSYNEQFF
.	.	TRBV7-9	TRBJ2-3	TGTGCCAGCGGGGCTAGCACAGATACGCAGTATTTT	CASGASTDTQYF
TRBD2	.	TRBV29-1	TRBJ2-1	TGCAGCGTGAAAACGGGACTAGCGGGAGGGTGGTCCTACAATGAGCAGTTCTTC	CSVKTGLAGGWSYNEQFF
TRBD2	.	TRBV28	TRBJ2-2	TGTGCCAGCTCGGCGGGAGGGCCTATCGGGGAGCTGTTTTTT	CASSAGGPIGELFF
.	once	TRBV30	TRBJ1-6	TGTGCCTGGAGGGAACAGGGTCGCAACTCACCCCTCCACTTT	CAWREQGRNSPLHF
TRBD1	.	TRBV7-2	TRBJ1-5	TGTGCCAGCAGCTTAAGTTCAGGGGGAAATCAGCCCCAGCATTTT	CASSLSSGGNQPQHF
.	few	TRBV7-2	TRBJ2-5	TGTGCCAGCAGCTTAGCTTGGAGAGGGGGGGGCCAAGAGACCCAGTACTTC	CASSLAWRGGGQETQYF
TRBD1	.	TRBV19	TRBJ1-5	TGTGCCAGTAGACCGGACAGGGCGAGCAATCAGCCCCAGCATTTT	CASRPDRASNQPQHF
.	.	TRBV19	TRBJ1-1	TGTGCCAGTAGTGTTCCGGGAACCCGGAACACTGAAGCTTTCTTT	CASSVPGTRNTEAFF
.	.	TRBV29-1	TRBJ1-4	TGCAGCGTAAGCATTTCGAGGGGAAAACTGTTTTTT	CSVSISRGKLFF
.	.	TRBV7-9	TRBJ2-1	TGTGCCAGCAGTTGGTCCGACAGGCCAAAGCGGTTCTTC	CASSWSDRPKRFF
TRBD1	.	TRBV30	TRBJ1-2	TGTGCCTGGAGCACGACAGGGTCGGGCTACACCTTC	CAWSTTGSGYTF
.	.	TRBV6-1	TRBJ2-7	TGTGCCACCAATGTACGCGAGCAGTACTTC	CATNVREQYF
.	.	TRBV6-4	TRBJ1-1	TGTGCCAGCAGCTTCCGACGGGTGGTAATCACTGAAGCTTTCTTT	CASSFRRVVITEAFF
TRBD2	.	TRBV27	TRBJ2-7	TGTGCCAGCAGTCTCATGGGAGGGAACGAGCAGTACTTC	CASSLMGGNEQYF
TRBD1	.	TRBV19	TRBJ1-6	TGTGCCAGTAGTGACAGGGTTGGAAGTGGTTCACCCCTCCACTTT	CASSDRVGSGSPLHF
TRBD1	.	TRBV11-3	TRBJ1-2	TGTGCCAGCAGCCCGACAGGGGAGATTAACTATGGCTACACCTTC	CASSPTGEINYGYTF